Following are 18 T cell receptor beta chains from one sample sequenced in a study of CD8+ T cells in alopecia areata (dated by TCRdb to 2016 to 2018). Receptor amplification or capture employed the immunoSEQ multiplex PCR assay. RNA was extracted from all samples and reverse transcribed into cDNA as template for TCR sequencing. Entries here come from immuneACCESS through TCRdb and include only in-frame sequences with V and J called. Some clones fail to appear in such tables; in the studies checked, an unresolved V gene covers under half of the shortfall, and the cause of the remainder is unknown. The sample table holds 120,000 or so clones, of which 55% to 65% were seen once. The ten top clones hold around 3% of the sample. Input material: CD4+ T cells sorted from blood. These receptors were collected from a human donor in good health.

The rearrangement uses TRBV5-1 and TRBJ1-5, with TRBD1 matching 9 bases. V dropped 0 bases and J dropped 3; count of bases not matched to a gene: 1. This CDR3 comprises 15 residues. Germline CDR1 reads SGHRS; CDR2 reads YFSETQ. This CDR3 reads CASSLGTGVNQPQHF. CDR3 in DNA: TGCGCCAGCAGCTTGGGGACAGGGGTCAATCAGCCCCAGCATTTT.

The CDR3 spells CAWSVGNYEQYF. The CDR3 DNA reads TGTGCCTGGAGTGTGGGAAATTACGAGCAGTACTTC. The chain couples TRBV30 to TRBJ2-7; D gene ambiguous. Germline V lookup: CDR1 GTSNPN, CDR2 SVGIG (reference sequence). The CDR3 has 12 amino acids. Trimming removed 0 bases at V and 4 bases at J, with 7 bases between.

The genes are TRBV18 and TRBJ1-2; no definite D call. V lost 1 base and J 6 bases, leaving 15 bases between the germline ends. Germline CDR1 KGHSH, CDR2 LQKENI. CDR3 length equals 15 residues. DNA for the CDR3: TGTGCCAGCTCACCACTGAGGGAGTTTCAGGATGGCTACACCTTC. Its protein is CASSPLREFQDGYTF.

This chain links TRBV30 with TRBJ1-2; 11 positions agree with TRBD1. V was pared by 4 bases and J by 4 bases, with 11 bases of the junction left unmatched. This CDR3 has 16 residues. Germline CDR1 is GTSNPN and CDR2 is SVGIG (reference sequence). Here the CDR3 reads CAWNRGQGAVGYGYTF. The DNA for the CDR3 is TGTGCCTGGAACAGAGGACAGGGGGCAGTGGGCTATGGCTACACCTTC.

The chain carries TRBV5-6 and TRBJ1-2, with D possibly being TRBD1 (6 bases). Germline V lookup: CDR1 SGHDT, CDR2 YYEEEE. V was trimmed by 5 bases and J by 7 bases, leaving 18 bases between them. This CDR3 region has 14 residues. The CDR3 nucleotides are TGTGCCAGCAGAAGGTGGGGGGCCGGCGGTGGCTACACCTTC. This encodes CASRRWGAGGGYTF. The full variable domain, completed using reference TRBV5-6 and TRBJ1-2, is DAGVTQSPTHLIKTRGQQVTLRCSPKSGHDTVSWYQQALGQGPQFIFQYYEEEERQRGNFPDRFSGHQFPNYSSELNVNALLLGDSALYLCASRRWGAGGGYTFGSGTRLTVV.

The chain uses TRBV29-1 and TRBJ2-1; a weak D match, TRBD2 (5 bases). The V gene's germline CDR1 is SQVTM and CDR2 ANQGSEA. V lost 8 bases to trimming and J lost 6 bases, with 23 bases between them. The length of the CDR3 is 15 residues. CDR3 DNA sequence: TGCAGCTTTTGCCGGGATTACATTGGCTGCAATGAGCAGTTCTTC. Translation: CSFCRDYIGCNEQFF.

The chain is built from TRBV30 and TRBJ1-1; 7 nucleotides match TRBD1. CDR3 length: 14 residues. Germline CDR1 and CDR2: GTSNPN and SVGIG (reference sequence). With V trimmed by 2 bases and J by 7 bases, 10 bases remained unmatched. The CDR3 DNA sequence: TGTGCCTGGAGTCCCAGTAGGGGGCTGGGTGAAGCTTTCTTT. Residues: CAWSPSRGLGEAFF.

The V gene is TRBV14, the J gene TRBJ1-2; TRBD1 matches at 10 bases. The CDR3 is made up of 16 amino acids. V lost 4 bases, J lost 6 bases, and 11 bases stayed unmatched. The germline gives CDR1 SGHDN, CDR2 FVKESK. The CDR3 coding sequence is TGTGCCAGCAGCCGAACAGACAGGGGGCCTTTGGATGGCTACACCTTC. It specifies CASSRTDRGPLDGYTF.

The J gene is TRBJ2-6, the V gene TRBV5-6; weak D call: TRBD2 (5 bases). V lost 3 bases and J 3 bases, leaving 10 bases between the germline ends. Germline loops: CDR1 SGHDT, CDR2 YYEEEE. The length of the CDR3 is 15 residues. The chain's CDR3 is CASSSGELGANVLTF. For the CDR3, the DNA is TGTGCCAGCAGCTCCGGGGAACTTGGGGCCAACGTCCTGACTTTC.

For the CDR3, the DNA is TGTGCCAGCAGCTTAGGACTAGCGGGGAGCACAGATACGCAGTATTTT. This sequence encodes CASSLGLAGSTDTQYF. The rearrangement links TRBV13 to TRBJ2-3, with TRBD2 identical over 10 bases. This CDR3 has 16 amino acids. Germline lookup yields CDR1 PRHDT and CDR2 FYEKMQ (reference sequence). The V gene end was trimmed by 0 bases and the J gene end by 0 bases; junction bases not matched to a gene: 0.

In its sample, this clone was seen a few times. The chain uses TRBV19 and TRBJ1-2, with unresolved D. Looked up from germline, CDR1 is LNHDA and CDR2 is SQIVND (reference sequence). The V end lost 0 bases, the J end lost 4 bases, and 15 bases lay between the germline ends. The CDR3 loop spans 16 amino acids. Here the CDR3 reads CASSIDHGGASYGYTF. In nucleotides, the CDR3 is TGTGCCAGTAGTATAGATCACGGCGGAGCTAGCTATGGCTACACCTTC.

This sequence joins TRBV5-6 and TRBJ1-2, with D tentatively TRBD1 (5 bases). V lost 2 bases, J lost 1 base, and 12 bases lay in between. The germline CDR1 and CDR2 sequences are SGHDT and YYEEEE. This CDR3 region has 15 residues. CDR3 in amino acids: CASSFVGRDNYGYTF. Written as DNA, the CDR3 is TGTGCCAGCAGCTTTGTGGGCAGGGATAACTATGGCTACACCTTC.

The chain employs TRBV5-1 and TRBJ2-1, with D hard to call. Germline-derived CDR1 and CDR2 are SGHRS and YFSETQ. The CDR3 contains 13 residues. Trimming pared 7 bases from V and 0 bases from J, leaving 8 bases between. The CDR3 reads CASALRSYNEQFF. The CDR3 DNA reads as TGCGCCAGCGCCTTGCGCTCCTACAATGAGCAGTTCTTC. The complete variable domain, with remaining parts taken from reference TRBV5-1 and TRBJ2-1, reads KAGVTQTPRYLIKTRGQQVTLSCSPISGHRSVSWYQQTPGQGLQFLFEYFSETQRNKGNFPGRFSGRQFSNSRSEMNVSTLELGDSALYLCASALRSYNEQFFGPGTRLTVL.

This clone occurred many times. V and J are TRBV4-1 and TRBJ2-6, with D perhaps matching TRBD2 (6 bases). V was shortened by 0 bases and J by 3 bases, with 15 bases between the two germline ends. The CDR3 is 18 amino acids. Per the germline V gene, CDR1 is MGHRA and CDR2 is YSYEKL. The CDR3 DNA is TGCGCCAGCAGCCAAGATGTCGGGGGAACTTTTGGGGCCAACGTCCTGACTTTC. Its translation is CASSQDVGGTFGANVLTF.

The sample holds a few counts of this clone. The chain links TRBV5-6 to TRBJ1-2, with no clear D. Trimming left V 4 bases short and J 4 bases short, with 14 bases between. Germline V CDR1 and CDR2: SGHDT, YYEEEE. This CDR3 region has 14 residues. The CDR3 loop reads CASSSDGWGYGYTF. In DNA form, the CDR3 reads TGTGCCAGCAGCAGTGACGGCTGGGGCTATGGCTACACCTTC.

The V and J genes are TRBV4-1 and TRBJ1-5; D is ambiguous. This CDR3 has 15 residues. V lost 0 bases to trimming and J lost 6 bases, with 12 bases between them. CDR1 and CDR2 from the germline V gene are MGHRA and YSYEKL. CDR3: CASSQEENQPQPQHF. The CDR3 DNA reads TGCGCCAGCAGCCAAGAAGAGAATCAGCCTCAGCCCCAGCATTTT.

The sample holds a few counts of this clone. This chain links TRBV5-4 with TRBJ2-1, with a possible D match to TRBD1 (6 bases). The V end lost 5 bases, the J end lost 0 bases, and 12 bases lay between the germline ends. The CDR3 loop spans 15 amino acids. Germline V gene sequence: CDR1 SGHNT, CDR2 YYREEE (reference sequence). The CDR3 is CASRGEGVSYNEQFF. As DNA, the CDR3 is TGTGCCAGCAGGGGCGAGGGGGTCTCCTACAATGAGCAGTTCTTC.

The rearrangement uses TRBV9 and TRBJ2-3; D call uncertain. Germline-derived CDR1 and CDR2 are SGDLS and YYNGEE. With 3 bases removed from V and 3 bases from J, the gap between germline ends came to 8 bases. The CDR3 is 13 amino acids. The CDR3 nucleotides read TGTGCCAGCAGCGGCTATACGACAGATACGCAGTATTTT. Its translation is CASSGYTTDTQYF.